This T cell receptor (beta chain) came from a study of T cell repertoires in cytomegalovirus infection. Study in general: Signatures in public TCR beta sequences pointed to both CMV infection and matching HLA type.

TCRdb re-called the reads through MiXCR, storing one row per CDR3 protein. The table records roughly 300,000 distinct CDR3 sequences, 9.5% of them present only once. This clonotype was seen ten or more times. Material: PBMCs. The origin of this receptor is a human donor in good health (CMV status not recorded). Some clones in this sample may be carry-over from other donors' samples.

CDR3 nucleotides: TGCAGTGCTGACCCAGGCTCCAAAAACATTCAGTACTTC. Translated: CSADPGSKNIQYF. The rearrangement uses TRBV20-1 and TRBJ2-4; D is uncertain. Germline V gene lookup returns CDR1 DFQATT and CDR2 SNEGSKA (reference sequence). This CDR3 has 13 amino acids. V was cut by 5 bases and J by 2 bases, with 10 bases left in between.